Below are 11 T cell receptor beta chains sequenced from a single sample in a study of response to subunit inactivated influenza vaccine. TCRdb re-derived calls from the RT-PCR reads in MiXCR, one entry per CDR3 protein. Of approximately 500,000 distinct CDR3 sequences listed, roughly 13% were seen once; the top ten hold about an eighth. Material: PBMCs from blood, obtained roughly 45 days after vaccination. The receptor set was obtained from a man over 45 who received an inactivated influenza vaccine.

Only one count was recorded for this clonotype. This may stem from a read error, because a much larger clone lies one nucleotide away. CDR3 region: CTSSSRREGQSDTQYF. Written as DNA, the CDR3 is TGTACCAGCAGCTCCAGGCGGGAGGGGCAATCAGATACGCAGTATTTT. The gene calls are TRBV7-9 and TRBJ2-3; 9 bases line up with TRBD2. This CDR3 region has 16 residues. CDR1 and CDR2 (germline): SEHNR, FQNEAQ (reference sequence).

The chain is built from TRBV28 and TRBJ2-7; 8 nucleotides agree with TRBD1. Germline trimming cut 5 bases from V and 1 base from J; bases unmatched to any gene: 13. Germline lookup yields CDR1 MDHEN and CDR2 SYDVKM. This CDR3 is 17 amino acids long. The DNA for the CDR3 is TGTGCCAGCAGTAAACTGAAACCGGGACAGGCGTCCTACGAGCAGTACTTC. Its translation: CASSKLKPGQASYEQYF.

CDR3 in DNA: TGTGCCAGCAGCCCAAAACCCCAGAGAAACACTGAAGCTTTCTTT. Encoded protein: CASSPKPQRNTEAFF. V is TRBV7-8 and J is TRBJ1-1; D is uncertain. Trimming took off 5 bases at V and 2 bases at J, with 15 bases between the two ends. The germline gives CDR1 SGHVS, CDR2 FQNEAQ. The CDR3 covers 15 residues.

This chain links TRBV10-3 with TRBJ2-1; 12 bases are shared with TRBD2. The CDR3 has 18 amino acids. CDR1 ENHRY and CDR2 SYGVKD come from the germline V gene. Trimming at V came to 3 bases and at J to 0 bases, leaving 6 bases not matched to a gene. The DNA for the CDR3 is TGTGCCATCAGTGAAACTAGCGGGGGGTACCGCTCCTACAATGAGCAGTTCTTC. The encoded protein is CAISETSGGYRSYNEQFF.

This clonotype has more than one count but fewer than ten. The rearrangement links TRBV25-1 to TRBJ2-3, with D perhaps TRBD1 (5 bases). The CDR3 runs to 15 residues. Germline assignment: CDR1 MGHDK and CDR2 SYGVNS. V lost 1 base, J lost 4 bases, and 12 bases lay in between. The CDR3 is CASSEWGPLADTQYF. The CDR3 region has the DNA TGTGCCAGCAGTGAATGGGGCCCCTTGGCAGATACGCAGTATTTT.

This clonotype was picked up a small number of times. The genes are TRBV7-6 and TRBJ1-2; no clear D. The germline CDR1 and CDR2 sequences are SGHVS and FNYEAQ. The CDR3 is made up of 11 amino acids. V was cut by 4 bases and J by 9 bases, with 9 bases left in between. For the CDR3, the DNA is TGTGCCAGCAGCTCCGGGTCAAGCTACACCTTC. Translating it yields CASSSGSSYTF.

This clonotype has more than one count but fewer than ten. The V and J genes are TRBV11-2 and TRBJ2-7, with 13 bases aligning to TRBD2. The CDR3 loop spans 15 amino acids. Germline CDR1 and CDR2: SGHAT and FQNNGV. The V and J ends lost 6 bases and 2 bases, in that order; junction bases with no gene match: 4. The CDR3 region has the DNA TGTGCCAGCAGAACTAGCGGGAGGGTCCCCTACGAGCAGTACTTC. Translating gives CASRTSGRVPYEQYF.

This clonotype was seen more than once but under ten times. This chain connects TRBV5-1 to TRBJ2-3, with a weak D call TRBD1 (6 bases). The CDR3 runs 17 residues. Trimming shortened V by 0 bases and J by 0 bases, and 14 bases separated the two germline ends. Germline CDR1 reads SGHRS; CDR2 reads YFSETQ. The CDR3 DNA reads as TGCGCCAGCAGCTTGGATGCCAGGGGCTTTAGCACAGATACGCAGTATTTT. Its translation is CASSLDARGFSTDTQYF. Full variable domain (missing parts from reference TRBV5-1 and TRBJ2-3): KAGVTQTPRYLIKTRGQQVTLSCSPISGHRSVSWYQQTPGQGLQFLFEYFSETQRNKGNFPGRFSGRQFSNSRSEMNVSTLELGDSALYLCASSLDARGFSTDTQYFGPGTRLTVL.

The CDR3 sequence: CASSMTEGSVYGYTF. The CDR3 DNA follows: TGTGCCAGTAGTATGACAGAGGGGAGCGTCTATGGCTACACCTTC. The chain joins TRBV19 to TRBJ1-2; TRBD1 might be the D (5 bases). The CDR3 runs 15 residues. Between the trimmed V and J ends, which lost 3 bases and 4 bases, there was a span of 15 bases. Germline assignment: CDR1 LNHDA and CDR2 SQIVND (reference sequence).

CDR3: CASSLGSFYNEQFF. The CDR3 DNA follows: TGTGCCAGCAGCTTAGGTAGTTTTTACAATGAGCAGTTCTTC. The rearrangement links TRBV7-3 to TRBJ2-1; D gene unclear. CDR1 and CDR2 (germline): SGHTA, FQGTGA. The CDR3 extends over 14 amino acids. V was pared by 2 bases and J by 4 bases, with 9 bases between.

This clonotype was counted ten times or more. This chain links TRBV5-5 with TRBJ2-5; TRBD2 matches at 7 bases. The CDR3 is 13 amino acids. CDR1 is SGHKS and CDR2 is YYEKEE in the germline V gene (reference sequence). V was pared by 4 bases and J by 4 bases, with 4 bases of the junction left unmatched. The CDR3 nucleotides read TGTGCCAGCAGCGCCGCGGGAGCAGAGACCCAGTACTTC. Amino acid sequence: CASSAAGAETQYF.